One sample yielded the 10 T cell receptor beta chains listed below, sequenced in a study of a mutant IDH1 vaccine in newly diagnosed glioma (dated by TCRdb to about 2021). The method behind the library was the immunoSEQ multiplex PCR assay. TCRdb holds this immuneACCESS table with in-frame rearrangements only. Some clones are missing; in checked studies, unresolved V genes explain under half, and the rest has no known cause. This sample comprises tens of thousands of clones, around four fifths of them detected only once. The top ten constitute roughly 3% of the sample. These receptors have no known antigen. This specimen's time point label, interpreted: week 47, end of study. Every vaccine dose consisted of 300 ug of a 20-mer mutant IDH1 peptide in Montanide, administered subcutaneously together with topical imiquimod. This specimen consisted of PBMCs, obtained from a glioma patient whose treatment included an IDH1 peptide vaccine. The source of these receptors is a woman in her 50s with glioma.

V usage is TRBV19 and J usage is TRBJ1-2; a possible D gene is TRBD1 (5 bases). CDR3 length equals 14 residues. Trimming left V 9 bases short and J 4 bases short, with 18 bases between. Germline V gene sequence: CDR1 LNHDA, CDR2 SQIVND (reference sequence). The CDR3 sequence: CASLSWGLAYGYTF. As DNA, the CDR3 is TGTGCCAGCCTATCGTGGGGGTTAGCCTATGGCTACACCTTC.

This chain uses TRBV19 with TRBJ2-7; D is perhaps TRBD1 (5 bases). Trimming shortened V by 6 bases and J by 4 bases, and 16 bases separated the two germline ends. Germline assignment: CDR1 LNHDA and CDR2 SQIVND (reference sequence). The CDR3 covers 14 residues. This CDR3 reads CASSHGSGAYEQYF. The CDR3 bases are TGTGCCAGTAGCCACGGGTCTGGGGCTTACGAGCAGTACTTC. Filled out from reference TRBV19 and TRBJ2-7, the complete variable domain reads DGGITQSPKYLFRKEGQNVTLSCEQNLNHDAMYWYRQDPGQGLRLIYYSQIVNDFQKGDIAEGYSVSREKKESFPLTVTSAQKNPTAFYLCASSHGSGAYEQYFGPGTRLTVT.

This chain connects TRBV7-2 to TRBJ2-7; D tentatively reads TRBD1 or TRBD2 (7 bases each). Trimming took off 2 bases at V and 4 bases at J, with 15 bases between the two ends. This CDR3 is 15 amino acids long. Per the germline V gene, CDR1 is SGHTA and CDR2 is FQGNSA. CDR3 nucleotides: TGTGCCAGCAGCTTAAAGGCAGGGGGAGGGTACGAGCAGTACTTC. It yields the protein CASSLKAGGGYEQYF.

The chain joins TRBV30 to TRBJ2-7; 8 bases fit TRBD2. The germline CDR1 and CDR2 sequences are GTSNPN and SVGIG (reference sequence). The CDR3 runs 13 residues. The J segment lost 6 bases and the V segment lost 2 bases, leaving 6 bases of the junction unmatched. The CDR3 DNA reads as TGTGCCTGGAGTCGAAGCGGGGGACGCGAGCAGTACTTC. As protein: CAWSRSGGREQYF.

In DNA form, the CDR3 reads TGTGCCAGCAGTGGGAGGAGGGGCTCCTACGAGCAGTACTTC. It codes for CASSGRRGSYEQYF. The V gene is TRBV6-1, the J gene TRBJ2-7; D is possibly TRBD2 (6 bases). V was pared by 4 bases and J by 0 bases, with 10 bases between. Per germline, CDR1 MNHNS and CDR2 SASEGT. The CDR3 is made up of 14 amino acids.

The rearrangement joins TRBV2 to TRBJ2-7; tentative D call: TRBD1 (5 bases). V was cut by 4 bases and J by 0 bases, with 19 bases left in between. The V gene's germline CDR1 is SNHLY and CDR2 FYNNEI. The CDR3 is made up of 17 amino acids. The CDR3 DNA sequence: TGTGCCAGCAGTGGTTTCCCAGGGCGTCCAACCTCCTACGAGCAGTACTTC. Translated, it gives CASSGFPGRPTSYEQYF.

This sequence joins TRBV5-1 and TRBJ2-7; 11 bases are a match to TRBD1. This CDR3 spans 17 amino acids. V lost 4 bases and J lost 3; bases outside the gene matches: 12. Germline assignment: CDR1 SGHRS and CDR2 YFSETQ. The CDR3, as DNA: TGCGCCAGCAGCCCTTCCGGGACAGGGGGAAACTTCTACGAGCAGTACTTC. Translation gives CASSPSGTGGNFYEQYF.

This clone was observed a handful of times. The chain uses TRBV5-4 and TRBJ1-1; D gene unclear. Looked up from germline, CDR1 is SGHNT and CDR2 is YYREEE (reference sequence). The ends were cut back, 3 bases at V and 0 bases at J, with 9 bases in the middle. The CDR3 is made up of 14 amino acids. For the CDR3, the DNA is TGTGCCAGCAGCTGGACGGGGATGAACACTGAAGCTTTCTTT. Translated: CASSWTGMNTEAFF.

This rearrangement joins TRBV30 to TRBJ2-2; D ambiguous. Trimming pared 1 base from V and 0 bases from J, leaving 9 bases between. Per the germline V gene, CDR1 is GTSNPN and CDR2 is SVGIG (reference sequence). This CDR3 comprises 15 residues. The CDR3, as DNA: TGTGCCTGGAGTGGGCATCGAGCGAACACCGGGGAGCTGTTTTTT. Translated, it gives CAWSGHRANTGELFF.

V usage is TRBV18 and J usage is TRBJ2-7, with 7 bases that match TRBD1. The CDR3 is 17 amino acids. Germline V lookup: CDR1 KGHSH, CDR2 LQKENI. V lost 4 bases to trimming and J lost 0 bases; unmatched junction nucleotides: 12. CDR3 loop: CASSLGRDRGNSYEQYF. The CDR3 DNA reads TGTGCCAGCTCACTTGGTAGGGACAGAGGGAACTCCTACGAGCAGTACTTC.